What follows describes a single T cell receptor (beta chain). The antigen is not known. The data were obtained in a study of T cells after yellow fever vaccination. Making TCR cDNA involved 5'RACE template switching, which added UMIs and a universal primer site. Via MiXCR, TCRdb re-called the 5' RACE reads, giving one row per CDR3 protein. The sample yields around 550,000 distinct CDR3 sequences, over 15% seen once. Study-wide results and limits: A minor fraction of clonotypes spanned both CD4 and CD8 compartments.

CDR3 length: 17 residues. Trimming cost V 2 bases and J 3 bases; bases outside gene matches: 10. The germline gives CDR1 ENHRY, CDR2 SYGVKD. The chain is built from TRBV10-3 and TRBJ2-7; 10 bases are a match to TRBD1. The source material was PBMCs, sampled 15 days after the yellow fever booster vaccination. The source of this sequence is a man aged 25-45 years who received the YFV17D yellow fever vaccine. The CDR3 here is CAISEPASGTGVYEQYF. Here the CDR3 DNA reads TGTGCCATCAGTGAGCCGGCTTCCGGGACAGGGGTCTACGAGCAGTACTTC.